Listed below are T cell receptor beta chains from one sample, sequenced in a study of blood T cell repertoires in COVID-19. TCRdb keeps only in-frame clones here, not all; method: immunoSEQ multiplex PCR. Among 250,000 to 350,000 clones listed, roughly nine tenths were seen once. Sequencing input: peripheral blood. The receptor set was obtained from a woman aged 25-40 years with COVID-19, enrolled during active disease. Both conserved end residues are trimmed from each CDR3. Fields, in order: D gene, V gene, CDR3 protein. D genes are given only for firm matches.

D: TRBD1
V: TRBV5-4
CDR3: ASGPTTGVLFDEQF

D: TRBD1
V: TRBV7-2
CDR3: ASSLGQGAYYGYT

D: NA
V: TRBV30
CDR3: AWSVSGLADNEQF

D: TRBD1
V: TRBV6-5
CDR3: ASSSTGVNQPQH

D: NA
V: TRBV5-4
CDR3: ASSGEQAHNEQF

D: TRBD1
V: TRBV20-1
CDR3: SASPTTGANQPQH

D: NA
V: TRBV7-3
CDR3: ASSPGQNNSPLH

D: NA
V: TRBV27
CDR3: ASRPLTNRDYSGNTIY

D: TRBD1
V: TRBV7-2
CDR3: ASSYRQGLNEKLF

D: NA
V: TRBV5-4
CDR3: ASSLFIAAGQYYGYT

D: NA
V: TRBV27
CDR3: ASSRQGTDTEAF

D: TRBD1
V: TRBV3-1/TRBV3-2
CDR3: ASSQDTGGLNQPQH

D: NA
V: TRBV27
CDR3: ASTDAGPPDTQY

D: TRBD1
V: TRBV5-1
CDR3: ASSLDGTGRGYT

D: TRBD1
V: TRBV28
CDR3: ASSGSRDRGRPF

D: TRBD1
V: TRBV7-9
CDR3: ASSLPYRGDEQY

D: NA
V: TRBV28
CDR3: ASTTGMYTEAF

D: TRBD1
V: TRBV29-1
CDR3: SVAGTGSTGELF

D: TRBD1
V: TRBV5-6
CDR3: ASSFGTGGVGQPQH

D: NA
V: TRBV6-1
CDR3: ASSEVDQRQY

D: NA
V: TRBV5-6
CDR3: ASSLYSTNEKLF

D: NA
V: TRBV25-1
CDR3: ASSAGNEQY

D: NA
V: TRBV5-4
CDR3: ASSAPGQNPADGYT

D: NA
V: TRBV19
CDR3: ASSAGFYGYT

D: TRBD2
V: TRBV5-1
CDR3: ASSLIAGGLGEQF

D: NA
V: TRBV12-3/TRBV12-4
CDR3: ASSLRDTGELF

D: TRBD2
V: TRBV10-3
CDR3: AISQGSSGRAGKF

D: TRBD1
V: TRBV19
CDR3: ASSIGTGNLYGYT

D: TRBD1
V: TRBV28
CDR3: ASSPPGQGWVAF

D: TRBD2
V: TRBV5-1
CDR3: ASSLTSGNREQF

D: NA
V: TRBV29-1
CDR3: SVGSSYNEQF

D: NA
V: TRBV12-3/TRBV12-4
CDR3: ASSLSSYGYT

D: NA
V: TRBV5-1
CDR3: ASSYEAADLGYT

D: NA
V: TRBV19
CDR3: ASSIDITGRKLF

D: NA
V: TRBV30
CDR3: AWSGTLDGNSPLH

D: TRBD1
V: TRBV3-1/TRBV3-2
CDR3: ASSFPGQGVYGYT

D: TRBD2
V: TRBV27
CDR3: ASGPGTSGPEQY

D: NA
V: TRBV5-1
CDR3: ASSLAENYGYT

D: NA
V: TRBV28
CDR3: ASRGPGGHQPQH

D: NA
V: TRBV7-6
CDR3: ASSLARGPGEKLF

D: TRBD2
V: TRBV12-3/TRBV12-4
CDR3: ATRTSNLGELF

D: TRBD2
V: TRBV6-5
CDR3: ASSYTAGGGYEQY

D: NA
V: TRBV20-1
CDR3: SASIVRTDTQY